This T cell receptor beta chain was sequenced during a study of T-cell reconstitution after alpha-beta-depleted transplantation in children (dated by TCRdb to the mid-2010s). Regarding the study in general: Using TCR repertoire profiling, the study quantitatively followed how T-cell immune reconstitution unfolded in children after TCRalphabeta/CD19-depleted allogeneic hematopoietic cell transplantation.

This clonotype has a handful of counts. It has no known antigen specificity. The sample holds no much larger clone one base away, and base qualities are not on file. The germline V end is reduced by 3 bases and the J end by 0 bases; junction bases left unmatched: 6. Including the terminal cysteine and phenylalanine, the CDR3 comprises 16 residues. The read is trimmed to its CDR3 DNA, 48 bases read in frame from base 1. The germline V gene supplies CDR1 SQVTM and CDR2 ANQGSEA. Findings and caveats that apply to the study as a whole: The apparently early recovery of alphabetaT-cell counts about two months after transplant reportedly depended on only several hundred rapidly expanded clones that came from non-depleted graft cells. Over subsequent months, a decline in hyperexpanded clone frequencies was noted, and after one year, T-cell counts and TCRbeta diversity were mostly ascribed to newly produced T cells. In some patients, the high TCRbeta diversity seen at day 60 was put down to recipient T cells and intrathymic progenitors that had survived conditioning.

What the treatment or condition label conveys for this sample: allogeneic hematopoietic cell transplantation with graft depleted of TCRalphabeta T cells and CD19 B cells. Transplant recipients were children who received TCRalphabeta/CD19-depleted allogeneic hematopoietic cell grafts. Preparation of the library involved PCR. The sequencer listed for this sample is Illumina HiSeq 2500. To normalize quantification of the TCRbeta repertoire, the TCR libraries were built with molecular barcoding that relied on unique molecular identifiers. TCRdb trimmed the raw reads at Q25, called clones with MiXCR and kept productive beta chains. Identical CDR3 proteins give one entry, which carries the most common genes and DNA. Present in this sample are hundreds of thousands of distinct CDR3 sequences, about 17% of which were seen just once. Roughly 40% of the sample goes to the ten largest clones.

The sample was PBMCs, mostly from graft donor cells, taken 360 days after TCRalphabeta/CD19-depleted stem cell transplant. This TCR derives from a male patient aged 2-15 years who had a stem cell transplant for acute lymphoblastic leukemia, so the T cells may come from the graft donor. The V gene is TRBV29-1 and the J gene is TRBJ2-2; TRBD1 aligns with 8 central bases. The CDR3 reads as follows: CSVEVWDRSNTGELFF. DNA sequence: TGCAGCGTTGAGGTGTGGGACAGGTCGAACACCGGGGAGCTGTTTTTT.